This T cell receptor beta chain was sequenced in a study of Ad26.COV2.S vaccination and SARS-CoV-2 variants. About the research overall: Enrollment placed the donor in the COV1001 Ad26.COV2.S trial arm. The study gave Ad26.COV2.S intramuscularly, once or twice 56 days apart. Study findings and constraints: It was found that vaccine and placebo recipients had similar non-spike TCR breadth.

As regards this clone: Its matching antigen is unknown. Distinct nucleotide sequences in the sample also encode this CDR3.

Germline V gene lookup returns CDR1 MDHEN and CDR2 SYDVKM. The CDR3 is made up of 13 amino acids. Trimming removed 6 bases at V and 2 bases at J, with 11 bases between. The treatment was: some 19 received Ad26.COV2.S at low or high dose, single or two shots; a few received placebo; per-sample allocation not given. The study sampled participants on day 63 after the first vaccine or placebo injection. The vaccine antigen was prefusion-stabilized Wuhan SARS-CoV-2 spike. Generated by immunoSEQ multiplex PCR, the TCRdb table keeps only in-frame clones and is missing some. The sample includes 360,000 or so clones, approximately 90% of them seen just once.

This chain connects TRBV28 to TRBJ2-7, with D perhaps being TRBD1 or TRBD2 (6 bases each). The clonotype comes from a person between 18 and 59 years old who received the Ad26.COV2.S COVID-19 vaccine or a placebo. Sample: peripheral blood, taken in a trial of Ad26.COV2.S vaccine versus placebo. CDR3: CASREGGPYEQYF. DNA of the CDR3: TGTGCCAGCAGGGAAGGGGGGCCCTACGAGCAGTACTTC.